This T cell receptor (beta chain) was found in a study of identical twins. In this sample, this clonotype turned up a few times. CDR1 MNHEY and CDR2 SVGAGI come from the germline V gene. The CDR3 totals 15 residues. V lost 2 bases and J lost 3, with 12 bases in between. In TCRdb, the 5' RACE reads were re-called with MiXCR into one record per CDR3 protein. The profile covers about 220,000 distinct CDR3 sequences, with around a tenth appearing a single time and 5.1% taken by the ten largest. Sequencing was carried out using memory (CD45RO+) T cells sorted from blood. This clonotype originated in a woman aged 18-29 years in good health. J is TRBJ2-3 and V is TRBV6-5; D may be TRBD2 (6 bases). The CDR3 DNA reads TGTGCCAGCAGTTACGGGGACTTAGCGACAGATACGCAGTATTTT. Protein sequence: CASSYGDLATDTQYF.